This T cell receptor (beta chain) was recorded in a study of post-analysis software for immune sequencing data. Study context: Recorded disease courses covered relapsing-remitting, secondary progressive and progressive-relapsing multiple sclerosis. Some patients had no subtype annotation. Points from the study as a whole: The study found TRBV5-6, TRBV5-1 and TRBV20-1 among a few TRBV segments more frequent in patients than controls. Multiple sclerosis was associated with a significant reduction in normalized Chao1 diversity relative to controls. The F measure placed samples prepared in the same batch into strongly shared clusters.

This clonotype was detected once. Its antigen is currently unknown. Tagging with unique molecular identifiers was a feature of the TCR beta cDNA libraries. The source material, roughly 0.9 to 10 million T cells, gave rise to 500,000 or so cDNA molecules. Using its own MiXCR run on the PCR reads, TCRdb lists one record per CDR3 protein. The sample records 650,000 to 850,000 distinct CDR3 sequences, approximately 57% being singletons. The V gene's germline CDR1 is LGHNA and CDR2 YNFKEQ. The J segment lost 12 bases and the V segment lost 0 bases, leaving 14 bases of the junction unmatched. The CDR3 runs to 16 residues.

Material: blood. The TCR comes from a girl aged 5 to 17 with multiple sclerosis. The genes are TRBV4-2 and TRBJ2-1; 7 bases are shared with TRBD2. The chain's CDR3 is CASSQELGTTPRGQFF. The DNA for the CDR3 is TGTGCCAGCAGCCAAGAGTTAGGGACTACTCCTCGGGGGCAGTTCTTC.